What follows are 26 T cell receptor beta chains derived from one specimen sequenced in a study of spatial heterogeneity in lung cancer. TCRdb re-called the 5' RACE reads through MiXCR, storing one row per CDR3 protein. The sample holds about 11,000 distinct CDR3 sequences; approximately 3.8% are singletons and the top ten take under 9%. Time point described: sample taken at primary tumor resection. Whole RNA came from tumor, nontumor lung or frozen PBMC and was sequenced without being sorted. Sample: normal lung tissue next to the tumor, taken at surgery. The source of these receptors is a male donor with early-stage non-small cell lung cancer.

In nucleotides, the CDR3 is TGCGCCACCAGTCTTTCGGACACCGGGGAGCTGTTTTTT. Protein product: CATSLSDTGELFF. This rearrangement joins TRBV5-1 to TRBJ2-2, with D hard to call. The germline V gene has CDR1 SGHRS and CDR2 YFSETQ. This CDR3 has 13 residues. The V end lost 9 bases, the J end lost 3 bases, and 12 bases lay between the germline ends. Full variable domain (missing parts from reference TRBV5-1 and TRBJ2-2): KAGVTQTPRYLIKTRGQQVTLSCSPISGHRSVSWYQQTPGQGLQFLFEYFSETQRNKGNFPGRFSGRQFSNSRSEMNVSTLELGDSALYLCATSLSDTGELFFGEGSRLTVL.

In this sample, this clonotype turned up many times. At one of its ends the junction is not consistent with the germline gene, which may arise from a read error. This chain's CDR3 is CSVEPLRVQANF. The DNA of the CDR3 is TGCAGCGTTGAACCGCTTCGAGTGCAGGCGAATTTT. The rearrangement uses TRBV29-1 and TRBJ2-3, with unresolved D. Per the germline V gene, CDR1 is SQVTM and CDR2 is ANQGSEA. This CDR3 has 12 amino acids.

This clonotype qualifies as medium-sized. The CDR3 coding sequence is TGTGCCATCAGCGGACAGCCCAGCTCCTACGAGCAGTACTTC. Translating it yields CAISGQPSSYEQYF. The chain employs TRBV10-3 and TRBJ2-7, with D possibly TRBD1 on 6 matching bases. There are 14 residues in the CDR3. The ends were cut back, 6 bases at V and 0 bases at J, with 12 bases in the middle. Germline loops: CDR1 ENHRY, CDR2 SYGVKD.

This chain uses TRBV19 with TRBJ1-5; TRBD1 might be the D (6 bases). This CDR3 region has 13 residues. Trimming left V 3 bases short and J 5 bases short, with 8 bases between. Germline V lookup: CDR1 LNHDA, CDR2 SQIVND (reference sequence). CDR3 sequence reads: CASSIYRDQPQHF. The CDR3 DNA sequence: TGTGCCAGTAGTATTTACAGGGATCAGCCCCAGCATTTT.

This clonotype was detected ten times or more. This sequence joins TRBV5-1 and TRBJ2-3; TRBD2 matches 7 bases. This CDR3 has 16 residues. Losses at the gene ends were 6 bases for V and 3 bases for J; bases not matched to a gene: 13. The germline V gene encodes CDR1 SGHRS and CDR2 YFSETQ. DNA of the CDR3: TGCGCCAGCACCCGAGGTGGCGGGAGAAGGACAGATACGCAGTATTTT. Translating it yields CASTRGGGRRTDTQYF.

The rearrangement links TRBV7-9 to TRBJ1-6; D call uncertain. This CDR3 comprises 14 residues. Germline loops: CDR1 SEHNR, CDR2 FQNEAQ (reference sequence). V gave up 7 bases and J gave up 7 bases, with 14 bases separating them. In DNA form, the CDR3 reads TGTGCCAGCAACACTCTGATAGAAAATTCACCCCTCCACTTT. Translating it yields CASNTLIENSPLHF.

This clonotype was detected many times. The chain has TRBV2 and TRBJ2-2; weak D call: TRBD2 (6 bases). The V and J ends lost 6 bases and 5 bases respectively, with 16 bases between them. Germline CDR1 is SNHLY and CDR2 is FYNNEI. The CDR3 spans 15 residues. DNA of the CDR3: TGTGCCAGCAGAGCTAGTAATCGGGGGACCGGGGAGCTGTTTTTT. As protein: CASRASNRGTGELFF.

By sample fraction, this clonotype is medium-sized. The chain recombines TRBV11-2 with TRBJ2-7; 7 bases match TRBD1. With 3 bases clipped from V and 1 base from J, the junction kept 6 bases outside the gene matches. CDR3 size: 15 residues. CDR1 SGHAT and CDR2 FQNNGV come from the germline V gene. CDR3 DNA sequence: TGTGCCAGCAGCTTCCCCGGACAGGTATCCTACGAGCAGTACTTC. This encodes CASSFPGQVSYEQYF.

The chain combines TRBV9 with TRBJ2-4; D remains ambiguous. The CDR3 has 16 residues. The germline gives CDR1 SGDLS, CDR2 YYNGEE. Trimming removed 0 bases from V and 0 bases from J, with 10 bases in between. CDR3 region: CASSVDQNLAKNIQYF. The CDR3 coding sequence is TGTGCCAGCAGCGTAGACCAGAACCTAGCCAAAAACATTCAGTACTTC.

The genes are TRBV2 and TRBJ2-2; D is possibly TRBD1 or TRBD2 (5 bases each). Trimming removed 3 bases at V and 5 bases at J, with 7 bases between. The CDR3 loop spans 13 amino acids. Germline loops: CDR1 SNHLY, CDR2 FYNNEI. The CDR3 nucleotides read TGTGCCAGCAGTGATTGGGGGACCGGGGAGCTGTTTTTT. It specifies CASSDWGTGELFF.

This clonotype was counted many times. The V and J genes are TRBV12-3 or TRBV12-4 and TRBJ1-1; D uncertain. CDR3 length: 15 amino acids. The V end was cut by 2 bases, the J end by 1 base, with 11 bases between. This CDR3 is CASSLYRASNTEAFF. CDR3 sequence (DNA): TGTGCCAGCAGTTTATATCGGGCCTCGAACACTGAAGCTTTCTTT.

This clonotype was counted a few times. CDR3 bases: TGTGCCAGCAGTTACTCGAGGAGTCCAGAGAGTTCCTACGAGCAGTACTTC. Translation: CASSYSRSPESSYEQYF. The J gene is TRBJ2-7, the V gene TRBV6-5; D is unclear. The CDR3 is made up of 17 amino acids. Trimming shortened V by 0 bases and J by 1 base, and 16 bases separated the two germline ends. CDR1 is MNHEY and CDR2 is SVGAGI in the germline V gene.

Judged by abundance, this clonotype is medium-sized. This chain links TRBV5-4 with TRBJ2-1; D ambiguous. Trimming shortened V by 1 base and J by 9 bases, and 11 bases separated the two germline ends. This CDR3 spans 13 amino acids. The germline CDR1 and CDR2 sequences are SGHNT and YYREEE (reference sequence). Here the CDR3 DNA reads TGTGCCAGCAGCTTGTTCATCGGTAGTGAGCAGTTCTTC. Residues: CASSLFIGSEQFF.

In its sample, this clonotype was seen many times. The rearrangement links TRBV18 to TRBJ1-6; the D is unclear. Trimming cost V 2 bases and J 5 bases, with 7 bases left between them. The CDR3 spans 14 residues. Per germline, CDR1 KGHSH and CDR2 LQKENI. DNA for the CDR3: TGTGCCAGCTCACCATCGGGGAATAATTCACCCCTCCACTTT. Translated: CASSPSGNNSPLHF.

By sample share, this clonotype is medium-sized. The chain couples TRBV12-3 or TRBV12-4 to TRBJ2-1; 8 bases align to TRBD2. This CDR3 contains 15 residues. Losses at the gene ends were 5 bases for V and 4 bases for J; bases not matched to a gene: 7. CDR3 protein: CASSRSGGKYNEQFF. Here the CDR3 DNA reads TGTGCCAGCAGTCGCAGCGGGGGAAAGTACAATGAGCAGTTCTTC.

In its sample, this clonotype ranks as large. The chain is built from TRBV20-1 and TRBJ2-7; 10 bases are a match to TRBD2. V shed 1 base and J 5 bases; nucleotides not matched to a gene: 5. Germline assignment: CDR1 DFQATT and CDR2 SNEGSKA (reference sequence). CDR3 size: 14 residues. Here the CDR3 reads CSARGLAGVNEQYF. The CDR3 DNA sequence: TGCAGTGCTAGAGGTCTAGCGGGAGTAAACGAGCAGTACTTC.

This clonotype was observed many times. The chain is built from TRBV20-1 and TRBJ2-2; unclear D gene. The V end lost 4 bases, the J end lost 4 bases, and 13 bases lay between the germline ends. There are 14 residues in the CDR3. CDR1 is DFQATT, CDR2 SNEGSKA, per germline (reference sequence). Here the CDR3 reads CSAKHHRGTGELFF. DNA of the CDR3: TGCAGTGCTAAGCACCATAGAGGCACCGGGGAGCTGTTTTTT.

The CDR3 here is CASRPQGSRVEQYF. Written as DNA, the CDR3 is TGTGCCAGCAGACCTCAGGGAAGCCGTGTCGAGCAGTACTTC. The chain is built from TRBV14 and TRBJ2-7, with D possibly matching TRBD1 (5 bases). The germline V gene encodes CDR1 SGHDN and CDR2 FVKESK. Trimming took off 6 bases at V and 6 bases at J, with 18 bases between the two ends. This CDR3 is 14 amino acids long.

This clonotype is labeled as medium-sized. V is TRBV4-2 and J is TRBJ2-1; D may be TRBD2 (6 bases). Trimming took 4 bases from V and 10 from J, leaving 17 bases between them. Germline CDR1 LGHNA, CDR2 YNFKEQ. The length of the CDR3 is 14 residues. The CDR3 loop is CASSPVQQGGEQFF. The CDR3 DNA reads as TGTGCCAGCAGCCCTGTACAGCAGGGAGGCGAGCAGTTCTTC.

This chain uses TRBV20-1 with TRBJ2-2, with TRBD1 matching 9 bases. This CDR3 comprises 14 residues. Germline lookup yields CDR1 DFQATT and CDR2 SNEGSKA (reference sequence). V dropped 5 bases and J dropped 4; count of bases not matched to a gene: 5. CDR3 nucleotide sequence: TGCAGTGCTCCGACAGGGGGGGCCACCGGGGAGCTGTTTTTT. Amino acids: CSAPTGGATGELFF.

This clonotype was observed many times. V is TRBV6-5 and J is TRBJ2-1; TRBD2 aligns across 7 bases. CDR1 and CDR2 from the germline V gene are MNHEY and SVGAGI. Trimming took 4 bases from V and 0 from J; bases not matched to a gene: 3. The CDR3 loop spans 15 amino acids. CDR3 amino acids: CASSLGGVSYNEQFF. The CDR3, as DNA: TGTGCCAGCAGTTTGGGGGGGGTCTCCTACAATGAGCAGTTCTTC.

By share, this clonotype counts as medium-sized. CDR3 in amino acids: CAIRRETGELFF. The CDR3 DNA reads as TGCGCCATCCGCCGGGAGACCGGGGAGCTGTTTTTT. This chain connects TRBV10-2 to TRBJ2-2; maybe TRBD2 (6 bases). Per germline, CDR1 WSHSY and CDR2 SAAADI. V dropped 10 bases and J dropped 5 bases, with 11 bases sitting between them. This CDR3 region has 12 residues.

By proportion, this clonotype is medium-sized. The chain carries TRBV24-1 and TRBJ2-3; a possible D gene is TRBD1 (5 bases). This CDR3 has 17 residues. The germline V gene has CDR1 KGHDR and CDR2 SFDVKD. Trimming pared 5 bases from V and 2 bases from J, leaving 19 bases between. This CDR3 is CATSGRAGKYHTDTQYF. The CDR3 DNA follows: TGTGCCACCAGTGGTCGAGCAGGGAAGTATCACACAGATACGCAGTATTTT.

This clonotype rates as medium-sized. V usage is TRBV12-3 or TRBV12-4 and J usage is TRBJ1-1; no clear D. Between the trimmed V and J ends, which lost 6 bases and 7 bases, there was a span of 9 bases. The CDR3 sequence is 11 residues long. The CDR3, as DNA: TGTGCCAGCAGCAAAAAGTATGAAGCTTTCTTT. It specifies CASSKKYEAFF.

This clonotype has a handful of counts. DNA of the CDR3: TGTGCCAGCAGTTACTCTTGGACAGCCCTGGGTTGGGAGCAGTACTTC. This translates into CASSYSWTALGWEQYF. V and J are TRBV6-6 and TRBJ2-7, with a weak D call TRBD1 (6 bases). V lost 0 bases, J lost 7 bases, and 19 bases lay in between. CDR3 length equals 16 residues. CDR1 MNHNY and CDR2 SVGAGI come from the germline V gene (reference sequence).

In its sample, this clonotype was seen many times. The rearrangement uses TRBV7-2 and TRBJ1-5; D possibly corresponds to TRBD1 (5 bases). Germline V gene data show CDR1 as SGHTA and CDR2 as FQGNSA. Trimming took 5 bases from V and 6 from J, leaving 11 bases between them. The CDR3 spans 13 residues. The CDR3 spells CASSGWGGQPQHF. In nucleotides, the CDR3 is TGTGCCAGCAGCGGCTGGGGGGGTCAGCCCCAGCATTTT.